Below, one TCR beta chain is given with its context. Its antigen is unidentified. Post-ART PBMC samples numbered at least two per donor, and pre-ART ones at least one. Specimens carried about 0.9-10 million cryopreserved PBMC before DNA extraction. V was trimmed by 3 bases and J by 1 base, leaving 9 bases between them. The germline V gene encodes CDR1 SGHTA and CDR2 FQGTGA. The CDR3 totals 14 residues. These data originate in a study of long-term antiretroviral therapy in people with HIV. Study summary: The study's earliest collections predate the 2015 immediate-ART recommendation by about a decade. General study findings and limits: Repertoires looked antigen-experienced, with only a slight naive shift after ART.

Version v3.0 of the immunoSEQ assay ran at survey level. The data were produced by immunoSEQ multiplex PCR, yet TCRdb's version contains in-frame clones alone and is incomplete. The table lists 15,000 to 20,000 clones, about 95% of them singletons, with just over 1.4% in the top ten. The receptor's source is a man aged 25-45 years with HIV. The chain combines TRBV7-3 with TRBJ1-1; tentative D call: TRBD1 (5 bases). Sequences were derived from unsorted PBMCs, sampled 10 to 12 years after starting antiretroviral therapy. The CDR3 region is CASSLTDRNTEAFF. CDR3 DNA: TGTGCCAGCAGCTTGACAGACAGGAACACTGAAGCTTTCTTT.